These 6 T cell receptor beta chains originate from one sample sequenced in a study of technical replicates of blood from several donors. Method: immunoSEQ multiplex PCR; TCRdb's copy keeps in-frame clones and lacks some. This sample has over 90,000 clones, with nearly 97% found just once. Sequenced: T cells isolated from PBMCs. The origin of the receptors is a human donor in good health.

The genes are TRBV5-1 and TRBJ2-7, with 10 bases fitting TRBD1. Germline loops: CDR1 SGHRS, CDR2 YFSETQ. Germline trimming cut 1 base from V and 2 bases from J; bases unmatched to any gene: 3. The CDR3 is 15 amino acids. The CDR3 nucleotides are TGCGCCAGCAGCTTGCCCGGGACAGGGGCCTACGAGCAGTACTTC. Its translation: CASSLPGTGAYEQYF.

This sequence joins TRBV25-1 and TRBJ2-3; 7 bases match TRBD1. Germline V CDR1 and CDR2: MGHDK, SYGVNS. The junction had 10 bases not matched to a gene; V was cut back by 5 bases and J by 2 bases. This CDR3 has 16 residues. In DNA, the CDR3 is TGTGCCAGCAGTACAACAGGGGAGAGGGCCACAGATACGCAGTATTTT. This translates into CASSTTGERATDTQYF. The variable domain in full, completed from reference TRBV25-1 and TRBJ2-3, reads EADIYQTPRYLVIGTGKKITLECSQTMGHDKMYWYQQDPGMELHLIHYSYGVNSTEKGDLSSESTVSRIRTEHFPLTLESARPSHTSQYLCASSTTGERATDTQYFGPGTRLTVL.

The chain employs TRBV7-8 and TRBJ1-2, with 9 bases matching TRBD1. Germline trimming cut 7 bases from V and 8 bases from J; bases unmatched to any gene: 8. The germline CDR1 and CDR2 sequences are SGHVS and FQNEAQ. The CDR3 totals 13 residues. The CDR3 region is CASNIGTGNGYTF. In DNA, the CDR3 is TGTGCCAGCAATATTGGGACAGGGAACGGCTACACCTTC.

V is TRBV15 and J is TRBJ2-7; maybe TRBD1 (7 bases). Trimming pared 5 bases from V and 3 bases from J, leaving 20 bases between. The V gene's germline CDR1 is LNHNV and CDR2 YYDKDF (reference sequence). CDR3 length equals 16 residues. DNA for the CDR3: TGTGCCACCAGCTCAAGGTGGAGGGACAGTAACTACGAGCAGTACTTC. It yields the protein CATSSRWRDSNYEQYF.

The chain combines TRBV7-9 with TRBJ2-7; 7 bases agree with TRBD1. The ends lost 3 bases at V and 2 bases at J; junction bases unmatched: 4. CDR1 SEHNR and CDR2 FQNEAQ come from the germline V gene (reference sequence). The CDR3 is 14 residues long. CDR3 residues: CASSFRQGTYEQYF. The CDR3 DNA reads as TGTGCCAGCAGCTTCCGACAGGGTACCTACGAGCAGTACTTC.

The V call is TRBV14, the J call TRBJ1-2; D possibly corresponds to TRBD1 (5 bases). In germline, CDR1 is SGHDN, CDR2 FVKESK. Trimming stripped 2 bases from V and 0 bases from J, with 13 bases between. The CDR3 runs to 16 residues. The CDR3 loop is CASSQILGTTNYGYTF. As DNA, the CDR3 is TGTGCCAGCAGCCAAATACTAGGGACTACTAACTATGGCTACACCTTC.